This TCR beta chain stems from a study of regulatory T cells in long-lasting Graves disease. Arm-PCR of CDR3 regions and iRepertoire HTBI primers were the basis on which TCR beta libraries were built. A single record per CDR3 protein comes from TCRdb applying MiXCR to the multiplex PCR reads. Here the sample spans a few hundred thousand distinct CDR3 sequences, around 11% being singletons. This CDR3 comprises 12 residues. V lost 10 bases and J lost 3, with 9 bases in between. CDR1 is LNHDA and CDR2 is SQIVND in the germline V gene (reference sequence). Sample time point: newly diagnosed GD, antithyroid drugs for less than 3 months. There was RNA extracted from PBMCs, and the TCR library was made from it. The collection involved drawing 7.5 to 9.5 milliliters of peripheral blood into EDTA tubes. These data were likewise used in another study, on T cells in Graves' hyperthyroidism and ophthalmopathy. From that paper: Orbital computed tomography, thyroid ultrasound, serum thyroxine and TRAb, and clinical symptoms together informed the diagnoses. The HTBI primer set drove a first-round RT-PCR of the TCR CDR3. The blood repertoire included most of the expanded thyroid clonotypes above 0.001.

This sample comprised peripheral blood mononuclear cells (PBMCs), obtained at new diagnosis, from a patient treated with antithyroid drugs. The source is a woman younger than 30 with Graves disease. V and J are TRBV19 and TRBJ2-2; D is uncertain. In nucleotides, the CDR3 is TGTGCCACAGTAATCCACACCGGGGAGCTGTTTTTT. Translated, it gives CATVIHTGELFF.